Below are 3 T cell receptor beta chains sequenced from a single sample in a study of monozygotic twins with inflammatory bowel disease. Reprocessing the 5' RACE reads, TCRdb reports a single entry for every CDR3 protein and omits DNA. This sample carries about 160,000 distinct CDR3 sequences, with approximately 2.5% going to the ten biggest clones. The sequencing sample was made of blood. These receptor sequences come from a human donor with ulcerative colitis or Crohn's disease, or a healthy co-twin of an affected twin (not recorded which).

The chain has TRBV24-1 and TRBJ2-5; TCRdb names TRBD1, which stays unverified in the absence of DNA. This CDR3 has 15 amino acids. Per germline, CDR1 KGHDR and CDR2 SFDVKD. CDR3 region: CATSEIGRGGETQYF.

J is TRBJ2-7 and V is TRBV6-2 or TRBV6-3; TCRdb names TRBD2, which stays unverified in the absence of DNA. This CDR3 comprises 16 residues. The germline V gene encodes CDR1 MNHEY and CDR2 SVGEGT. This CDR3 reads CASSSAGTSGRNEQYF.

The rearrangement joins TRBV29-1 to TRBJ1-2; TCRdb reports TRBD1, a call that lacks DNA to check it against. The CDR3 length is 13 residues. Germline assignment: CDR1 SQVTM and CDR2 ANQGSEA. The CDR3 reads CSAWDRGNYGYTF.